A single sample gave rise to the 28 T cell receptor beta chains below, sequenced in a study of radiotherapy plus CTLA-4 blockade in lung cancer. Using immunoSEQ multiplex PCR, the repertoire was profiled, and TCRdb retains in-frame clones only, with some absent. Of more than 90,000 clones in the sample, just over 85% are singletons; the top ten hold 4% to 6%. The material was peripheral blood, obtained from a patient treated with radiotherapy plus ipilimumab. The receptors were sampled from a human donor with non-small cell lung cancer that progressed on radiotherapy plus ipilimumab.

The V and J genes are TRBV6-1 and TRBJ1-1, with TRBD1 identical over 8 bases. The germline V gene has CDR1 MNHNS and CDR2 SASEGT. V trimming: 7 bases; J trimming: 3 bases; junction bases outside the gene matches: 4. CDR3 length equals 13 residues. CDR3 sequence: CASKGQGDTEAFF. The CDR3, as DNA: TGTGCCAGCAAAGGACAGGGAGACACTGAAGCTTTCTTT.

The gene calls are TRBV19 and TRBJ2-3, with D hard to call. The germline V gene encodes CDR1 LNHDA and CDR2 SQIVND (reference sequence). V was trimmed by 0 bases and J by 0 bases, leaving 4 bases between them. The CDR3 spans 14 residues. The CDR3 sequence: CASSIDASTDTQYF. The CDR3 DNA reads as TGTGCCAGTAGTATAGACGCTAGCACAGATACGCAGTATTTT.

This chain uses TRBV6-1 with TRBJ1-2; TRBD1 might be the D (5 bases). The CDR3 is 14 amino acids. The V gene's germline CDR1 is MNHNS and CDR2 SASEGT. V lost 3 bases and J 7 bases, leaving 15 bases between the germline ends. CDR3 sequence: CASSDYFRVFGYTF. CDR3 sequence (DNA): TGTGCCAGCAGTGACTACTTCAGGGTGTTTGGCTACACCTTC.

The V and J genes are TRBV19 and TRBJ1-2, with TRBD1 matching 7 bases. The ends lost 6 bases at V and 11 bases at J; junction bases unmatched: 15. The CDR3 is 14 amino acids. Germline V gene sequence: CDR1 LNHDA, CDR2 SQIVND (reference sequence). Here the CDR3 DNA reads TGTGCCAGTAGCCCGGGACAGCGGCGGGGACTTTACACCTTC. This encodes CASSPGQRRGLYTF.

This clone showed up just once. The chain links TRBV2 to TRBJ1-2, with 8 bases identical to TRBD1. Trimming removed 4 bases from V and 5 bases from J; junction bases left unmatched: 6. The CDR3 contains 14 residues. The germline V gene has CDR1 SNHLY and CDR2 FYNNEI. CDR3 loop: CASSAVQGGYGYTF. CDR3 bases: TGTGCCAGCAGTGCAGTACAGGGGGGTTATGGCTACACCTTC.

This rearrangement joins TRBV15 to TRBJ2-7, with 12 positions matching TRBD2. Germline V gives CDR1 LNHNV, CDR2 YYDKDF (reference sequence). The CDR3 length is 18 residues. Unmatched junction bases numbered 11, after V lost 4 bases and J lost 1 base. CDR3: CATSKGPSGRARSYEQYF. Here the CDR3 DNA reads TGTGCCACCAGCAAAGGACCTAGCGGGAGGGCCCGATCCTACGAGCAGTACTTC.

In DNA form, the CDR3 reads TGTGCCAGCAGAATCACCGGGACAGCGAATGAGCAGTTCTTC. Its translation is CASRITGTANEQFF. The genes are TRBV7-3 and TRBJ2-1, with TRBD1 matching 7 bases. The junction had 9 bases not matched to a gene; V was cut back by 6 bases and J by 7 bases. Germline values: CDR1 SGHTA, CDR2 FQGTGA. The CDR3 length is 14 residues.

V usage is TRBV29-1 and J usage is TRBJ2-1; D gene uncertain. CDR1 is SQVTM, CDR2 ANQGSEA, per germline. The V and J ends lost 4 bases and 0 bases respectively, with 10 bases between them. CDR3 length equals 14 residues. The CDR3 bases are TGCAGCGTTGTAACGGTCAGCTCCTACAATGAGCAGTTCTTC. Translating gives CSVVTVSSYNEQFF.

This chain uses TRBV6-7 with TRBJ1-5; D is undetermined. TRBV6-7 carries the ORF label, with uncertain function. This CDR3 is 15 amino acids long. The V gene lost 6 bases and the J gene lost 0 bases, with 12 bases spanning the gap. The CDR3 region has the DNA TGTGCCAGCAGCCCCGCGGGGTATAGCAATCAGCCCCAGCATTTT. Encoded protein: CASSPAGYSNQPQHF.

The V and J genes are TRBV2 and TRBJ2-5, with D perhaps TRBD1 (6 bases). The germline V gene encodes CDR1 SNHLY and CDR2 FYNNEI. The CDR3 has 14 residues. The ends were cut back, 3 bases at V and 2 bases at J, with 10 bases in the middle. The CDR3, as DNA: TGTGCCAGCAGTGAGGACAGTCCGCAAGAGACCCAGTACTTC. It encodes CASSEDSPQETQYF.

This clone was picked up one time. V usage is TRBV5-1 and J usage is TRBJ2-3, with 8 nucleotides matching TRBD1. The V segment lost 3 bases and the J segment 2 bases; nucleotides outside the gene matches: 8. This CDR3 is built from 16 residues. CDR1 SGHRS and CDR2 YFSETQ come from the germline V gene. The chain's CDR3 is CASSSRQGQITDTQYF. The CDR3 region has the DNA TGCGCCAGCAGCTCCCGACAGGGGCAAATCACAGATACGCAGTATTTT.

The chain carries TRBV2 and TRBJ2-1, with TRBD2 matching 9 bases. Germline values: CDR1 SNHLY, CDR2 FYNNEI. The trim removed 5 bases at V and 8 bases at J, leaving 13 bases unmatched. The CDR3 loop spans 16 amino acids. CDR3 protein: CASSIKGAGGGHEQFF. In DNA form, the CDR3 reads TGTGCCAGCAGTATCAAGGGAGCGGGAGGTGGCCATGAGCAGTTCTTC.

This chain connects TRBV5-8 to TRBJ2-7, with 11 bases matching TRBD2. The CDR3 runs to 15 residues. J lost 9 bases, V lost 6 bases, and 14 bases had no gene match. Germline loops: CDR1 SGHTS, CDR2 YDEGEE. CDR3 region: CASTELLSGRAGQYF. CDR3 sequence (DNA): TGTGCCAGCACCGAGCTTCTTAGCGGGAGGGCCGGGCAGTACTTC.

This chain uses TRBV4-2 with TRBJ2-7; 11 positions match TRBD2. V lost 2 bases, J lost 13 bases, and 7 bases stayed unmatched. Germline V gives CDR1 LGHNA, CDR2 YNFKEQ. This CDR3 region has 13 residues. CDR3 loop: CASSQLLAGEAYF. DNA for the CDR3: TGTGCCAGCAGCCAACTACTAGCGGGAGAGGCTTACTTC.

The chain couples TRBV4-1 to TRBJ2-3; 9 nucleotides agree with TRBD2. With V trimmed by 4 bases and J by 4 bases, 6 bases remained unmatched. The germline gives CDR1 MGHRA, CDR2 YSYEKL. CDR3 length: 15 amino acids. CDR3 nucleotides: TGCGCCAGCAGCCTGGTAGCGGGAGTCTCAGATACGCAGTATTTT. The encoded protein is CASSLVAGVSDTQYF.

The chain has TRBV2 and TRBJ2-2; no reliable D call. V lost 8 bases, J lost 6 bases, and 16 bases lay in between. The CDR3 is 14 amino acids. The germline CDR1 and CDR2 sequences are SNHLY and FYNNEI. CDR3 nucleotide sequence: TGTGCCAGCCAGTTTTTCCGTTTATCCGGGGAGCTGTTTTTT. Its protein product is CASQFFRLSGELFF. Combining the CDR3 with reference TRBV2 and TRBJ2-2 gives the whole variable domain EPEVTQTPSHQVTQMGQEVILRCVPISNHLYFYWYRQILGQKVEFLVSFYNNEISEKSEIFDDQFSVERPDGSNFTLKIRSTKLEDSAMYFCASQFFRLSGELFFGEGSRLTVL.

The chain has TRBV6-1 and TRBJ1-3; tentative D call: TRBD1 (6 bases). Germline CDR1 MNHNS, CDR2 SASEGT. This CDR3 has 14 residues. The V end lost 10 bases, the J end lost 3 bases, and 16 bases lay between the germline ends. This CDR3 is CATGTGTLGNTIYF. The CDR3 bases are TGTGCCACGGGCACCGGGACACTTGGAAACACCATATATTTT.

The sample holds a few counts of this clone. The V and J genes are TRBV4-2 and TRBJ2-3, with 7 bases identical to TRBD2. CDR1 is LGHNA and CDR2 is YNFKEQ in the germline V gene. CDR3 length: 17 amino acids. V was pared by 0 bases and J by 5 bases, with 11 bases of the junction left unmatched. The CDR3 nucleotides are TGTGCCAGCAGCCAAGAACTCCGGGAGCCGGGGGGAGATACGCAGTATTTT. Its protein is CASSQELREPGGDTQYF.

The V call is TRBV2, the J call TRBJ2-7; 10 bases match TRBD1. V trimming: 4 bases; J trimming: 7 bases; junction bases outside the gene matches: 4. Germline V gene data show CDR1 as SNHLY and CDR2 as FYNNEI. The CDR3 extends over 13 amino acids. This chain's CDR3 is CASSGDRGNEQYF. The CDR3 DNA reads TGTGCCAGCAGTGGGGACAGGGGTAATGAGCAGTACTTC.

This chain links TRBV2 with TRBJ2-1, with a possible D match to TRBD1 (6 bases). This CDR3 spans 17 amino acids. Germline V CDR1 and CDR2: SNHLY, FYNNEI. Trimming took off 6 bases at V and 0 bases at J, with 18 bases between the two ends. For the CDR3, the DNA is TGTGCCAGCAGCGCCCCCTATGGGGGCGGCTCCTACAATGAGCAGTTCTTC. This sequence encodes CASSAPYGGGSYNEQFF.

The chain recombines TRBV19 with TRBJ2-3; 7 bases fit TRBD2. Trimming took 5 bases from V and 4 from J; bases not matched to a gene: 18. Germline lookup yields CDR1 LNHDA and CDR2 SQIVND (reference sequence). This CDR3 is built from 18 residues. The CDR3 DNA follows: TGTGCCAGTAGTTCCACGTTGCCGAGCGGGGCTTTTGCAGATACGCAGTATTTT. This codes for CASSSTLPSGAFADTQYF.

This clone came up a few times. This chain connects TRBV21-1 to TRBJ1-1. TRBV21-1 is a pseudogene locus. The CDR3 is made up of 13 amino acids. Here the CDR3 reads CASSKYPGSGAFF. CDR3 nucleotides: TGTGCCAGCAGCAAGTATCCGGGTTCGGGAGCTTTCTTT.

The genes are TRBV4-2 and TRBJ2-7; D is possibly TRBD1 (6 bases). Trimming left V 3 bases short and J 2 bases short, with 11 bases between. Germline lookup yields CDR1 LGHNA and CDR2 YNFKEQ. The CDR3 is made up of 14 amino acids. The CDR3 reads CASSQRQEPYEQYF. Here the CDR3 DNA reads TGTGCCAGCAGCCAGAGACAGGAACCCTACGAGCAGTACTTC.

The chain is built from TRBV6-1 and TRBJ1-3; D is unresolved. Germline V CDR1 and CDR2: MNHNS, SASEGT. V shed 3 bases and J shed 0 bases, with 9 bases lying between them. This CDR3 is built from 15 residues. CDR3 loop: CASSDPNRSGNTIYF. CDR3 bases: TGTGCCAGCAGTGATCCAAACCGCTCTGGAAACACCATATATTTT.

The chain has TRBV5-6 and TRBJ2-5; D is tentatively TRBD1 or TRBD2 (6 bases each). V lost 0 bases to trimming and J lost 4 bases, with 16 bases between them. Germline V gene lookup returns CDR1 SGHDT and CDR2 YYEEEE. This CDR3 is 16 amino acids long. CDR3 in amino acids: CASSLEAGEVAETQYF. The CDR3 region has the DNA TGTGCCAGCAGCTTGGAGGCAGGGGAGGTCGCAGAGACCCAGTACTTC.

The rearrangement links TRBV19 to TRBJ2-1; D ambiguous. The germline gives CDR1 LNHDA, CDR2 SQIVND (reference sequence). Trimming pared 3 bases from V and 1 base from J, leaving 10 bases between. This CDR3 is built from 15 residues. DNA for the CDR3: TGTGCCAGTAGTATGGGTAGCCGGTCCTACAATGAGCAGTTCTTC. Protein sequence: CASSMGSRSYNEQFF.

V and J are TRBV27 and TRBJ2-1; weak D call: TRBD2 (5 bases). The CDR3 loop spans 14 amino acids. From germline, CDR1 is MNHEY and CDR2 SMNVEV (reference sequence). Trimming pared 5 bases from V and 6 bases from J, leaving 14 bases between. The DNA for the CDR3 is TGTGCCAGCAGTCCCCTGGGGAGAGTCAATGAGCAGTTCTTC. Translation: CASSPLGRVNEQFF.

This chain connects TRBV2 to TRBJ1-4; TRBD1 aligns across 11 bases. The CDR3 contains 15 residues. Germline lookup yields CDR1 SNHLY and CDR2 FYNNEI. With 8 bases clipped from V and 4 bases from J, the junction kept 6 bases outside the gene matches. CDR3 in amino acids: CASLDRGHSNEKLFF. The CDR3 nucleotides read TGTGCCAGCCTGGACAGGGGGCATAGTAATGAAAAACTGTTTTTT.